The table lists the clone carrying this TCR beta chain with a few counts. Its antigen is not identified. Sequenced with the Oncomine TCR Beta short-read assay was DNA taken from cultured CD4+ T cells. One entry per CDR3 protein, called by TCRdb with MiXCR from the PCR reads. The sample has 9,900 or so distinct CDR3 sequences, approximately 61% seen once. These data belong to a study of vaccination and CD4 T cells after COVID-19. Study background: Drawing of post-COVID samples took place a median 101 days after diagnosis (range 35 to 161).

The CDR3 totals 14 residues. Germline CDR1 KGHDR, CDR2 SFDVKD. The V gene lost 12 bases and the J gene lost 2 bases, with 16 bases spanning the gap. Described treatment: approximately nine-day PBMC culture with coronavirus spike peptide pools or control peptides (ViraFEST assay). The sample taken for sequencing was CD4+ T cells from blood, cultured in vitro. This chain links TRBV24-1 with TRBJ1-5; D is possibly TRBD1 (6 bases). The receptor's source is a human donor who had recovered from COVID-19. The CDR3 protein is CASNTGRRNQPQHF. Written as DNA, the CDR3 is TGTGCCTCCAACACAGGGAGGCGCAATCAGCCCCAGCATTTT.